Presented here are 31 T cell receptor beta chains from one specimen sequenced in a study of molecular identifiers for immune sequencing clone quantification. Via MiXCR, TCRdb re-called the PCR reads, giving one row per CDR3 protein. Altogether roughly 100,000 distinct CDR3 sequences are present, about a third being singletons, with the ten largest covering roughly 10%. Input material: naive CD8+ T cells from blood, with Jurkat cell RNA spiked in. The subset is: FACS-sorted CD8+CD4-CCR7+CD45RA+ naive T cells. All receptors derive from a human donor in good health. Some libraries in this study had Jurkat cell RNA spiked in.

The chain employs TRBV10-3 and TRBJ2-3; D is possibly TRBD2 (6 bases). CDR3 length: 15 residues. Germline CDR1 reads ENHRY; CDR2 reads SYGVKD. The V end lost 6 bases, the J end lost 2 bases, and 15 bases lay between the germline ends. CDR3 bases: TGTGCCATCAGCGGGACTTCGGTTAACACAGATACGCAGTATTTT. Translated, it gives CAISGTSVNTDTQYF.

The chain is built from TRBV7-6 and TRBJ2-3; no clear D gene. V dropped 1 base and J dropped 7 bases, with 12 bases sitting between them. Germline values: CDR1 SGHVS, CDR2 FNYEAQ. The CDR3 totals 14 residues. The CDR3 nucleotides read TGTGCCAGCAGCTTAGGATCCTCTACATATACGCAGTATTTT. As protein: CASSLGSSTYTQYF.

The sample holds a few counts of this clonotype. V gene TRBV27 combines with J gene TRBJ1-1, with D perhaps TRBD1 (6 bases). Per the germline V gene, CDR1 is MNHEY and CDR2 is SMNVEV (reference sequence). This CDR3 spans 13 amino acids. Trimming left V 8 bases short and J 3 bases short, with 13 bases between. CDR3 nucleotide sequence: TGTGCCAGCGGGGGGGGCGCCTACACTGAAGCTTTCTTT. Protein product: CASGGGAYTEAFF.

This clonotype has ten or more counts. This chain uses TRBV28 with TRBJ2-7; 8 bases fit TRBD1. This CDR3 has 16 amino acids. V was clipped by 3 bases and J by 3 bases; unmatched bases: 10. Per the germline V gene, CDR1 is MDHEN and CDR2 is SYDVKM. The CDR3 nucleotides are TGTGCCAGCAGTTTCCCTTCGACAGGGGCCCGCTACGAGCAGTACTTC. It is translated as CASSFPSTGARYEQYF.

Comments on this clonotype: A read error may explain this, as a much larger clone is one base away. CDR3 nucleotide sequence: TGTGCCAGCCGGTGGTCAGGTACGCAGTATTTT. The encoded protein is CASRWSGTQYF. J is TRBJ2-3 and V is TRBV28; unclear D gene. Germline values: CDR1 MDHEN, CDR2 SYDVKM. Deletions cut 8 bases from V and 8 bases from J, with 11 bases between. The CDR3 is 11 amino acids.

There are a few counts of this clonotype. The chain is built from TRBV2 and TRBJ2-3, with D tentatively TRBD1 (6 bases). From germline, CDR1 is SNHLY and CDR2 FYNNEI. V gave up 10 bases and J gave up 2 bases, with 13 bases separating them. There are 13 residues in the CDR3. The CDR3 reads CATRDIYTDTQYF. The CDR3 DNA reads as TGTGCCACCCGGGACATCTACACAGATACGCAGTATTTT.

Many counts were recorded for this clonotype. This chain links TRBV29-1 with TRBJ1-1, with 7 nucleotides matching TRBD1. Unmatched junction bases numbered 3, after V lost 4 bases and J lost 4 bases. This CDR3 has 12 residues. Germline V gene data show CDR1 as SQVTM and CDR2 as ANQGSEA. Here the CDR3 reads CSVGQGSTEAFF. For the CDR3, the DNA is TGCAGCGTTGGACAGGGTAGCACTGAAGCTTTCTTT.

The chain joins TRBV28 to TRBJ2-7, with D tentatively TRBD1 or TRBD2 (5 bases each). Trimming removed 7 bases from V and 2 bases from J, with 9 bases in between. Germline V gives CDR1 MDHEN, CDR2 SYDVKM. This CDR3 comprises 12 residues. The CDR3 sequence is CASKEGPYEQYF. The DNA for the CDR3 is TGTGCCAGCAAAGAGGGGCCCTACGAGCAGTACTTC.

The chain is built from TRBV28 and TRBJ2-5; D remains unclear. The CDR3 is made up of 13 amino acids. Germline CDR1 MDHEN, CDR2 SYDVKM. V shed 3 bases and J shed 3 bases, with 8 bases lying between them. The CDR3 sequence: CASSFPPKETQYF. CDR3 sequence (DNA): TGTGCCAGCAGTTTCCCCCCGAAAGAGACCCAGTACTTC.

This chain uses TRBV3-2 with TRBJ2-7. TRBV3-2 constitutes a pseudogene. The CDR3 length is 12 residues. CDR3 residues: CASSHESYEQYF. The CDR3 nucleotides read TGTGCCAGCAGCCATGAATCCTACGAGCAGTACTTC.

This chain connects TRBV7-9 to TRBJ1-6; 7 bases agree with TRBD1. Unmatched junction bases numbered 8, after V lost 5 bases and J lost 10 bases. The germline V gene encodes CDR1 SEHNR and CDR2 FQNEAQ (reference sequence). There are 14 residues in the CDR3. The CDR3 DNA is TGTGCCAGCAGCACAGGGGTGGCGAAATCACCCCTCCACTTT. It specifies CASSTGVAKSPLHF.

This clonotype was observed many times. V and J are TRBV28 and TRBJ1-4, with D hard to call. Trimming removed 6 bases from V and 4 bases from J, with 12 bases in between. CDR3 length equals 14 residues. Per germline, CDR1 MDHEN and CDR2 SYDVKM. CDR3 DNA sequence: TGTGCCAGCAGCCAGACTGGGAATAATGAAAAACTGTTTTTT. It yields the protein CASSQTGNNEKLFF.

This clonotype has ten or more counts. The chain uses TRBV20-1 and TRBJ1-5; 8 nucleotides align to TRBD1. Germline CDR1 DFQATT, CDR2 SNEGSKA (reference sequence). The CDR3 spans 16 residues. The ends lost 6 bases at V and 2 bases at J; junction bases unmatched: 12. CDR3 bases: TGCAGTGCCACCACCTCCGACAGGGGAGGCAATCAGCCCCAGCATTTT. Protein sequence: CSATTSDRGGNQPQHF.

The chain uses TRBV20-1 and TRBJ2-3, with a weak D call TRBD2 (6 bases). The CDR3 totals 12 residues. Germline V gene sequence: CDR1 DFQATT, CDR2 SNEGSKA (reference sequence). The ends were cut back, 6 bases at V and 6 bases at J, with 13 bases in the middle. The CDR3 DNA reads TGCAGTGCCGGGGGAGGATTGGATACGCAGTATTTT. Its translation is CSAGGGLDTQYF.

Only a few counts were recorded for this clonotype. V is TRBV7-9 and J is TRBJ2-5; 7 nucleotides agree with TRBD1. The length of the CDR3 is 15 residues. From germline, CDR1 is SEHNR and CDR2 FQNEAQ (reference sequence). Trimming cost V 2 bases and J 5 bases; bases outside gene matches: 8. This CDR3 is CASSLLTGYSETQYF. CDR3 DNA sequence: TGTGCCAGCAGCTTATTGACAGGGTATAGCGAGACCCAGTACTTC. Based on the CDR3 plus reference TRBV7-9 and TRBJ2-5, the full variable domain is DTGVSQNPRHKITKRGQNVTFRCDPISEHNRLYWYRQTLGQGPEFLTYFQNEAQLEKSRLLSDRFSAERPKGSFSTLEIQRTEQGDSAMYLCASSLLTGYSETQYFGPGTRLLVL.

In its sample, this clonotype was seen many times. The chain has TRBV6-5 and TRBJ2-7; a weak D match, TRBD1 (5 bases). The ends were cut back, 8 bases at V and 0 bases at J, with 14 bases in the middle. CDR1 MNHEY and CDR2 SVGAGI come from the germline V gene. CDR3 length: 14 amino acids. DNA of the CDR3: TGTGCCAGCCAAGCAGGGCCACGCTCCTACGAGCAGTACTTC. Translation: CASQAGPRSYEQYF.

There are many counts of this clonotype. CDR3 nucleotides: TGTGCCAGCAGCTTGGACAGCAGTAACACTGAAGCTTTCTTT. It encodes CASSLDSSNTEAFF. The V and J genes are TRBV7-9 and TRBJ1-1, with a possible D match to TRBD1 (6 bases). CDR3 length: 14 residues. V lost 3 bases and J lost 2, with 10 bases in between. Germline V gene sequence: CDR1 SEHNR, CDR2 FQNEAQ (reference sequence). The full variable domain, its missing parts supplied by reference TRBV7-9 and TRBJ1-1, is DTGVSQNPRHKITKRGQNVTFRCDPISEHNRLYWYRQTLGQGPEFLTYFQNEAQLEKSRLLSDRFSAERPKGSFSTLEIQRTEQGDSAMYLCASSLDSSNTEAFFGQGTRLTVV.

The chain recombines TRBV6-5 with TRBJ2-7; 11 positions match TRBD1. Germline V gene data show CDR1 as MNHEY and CDR2 as SVGAGI. V lost 6 bases and J lost 0; bases outside the gene matches: 4. The CDR3 has 15 residues. The CDR3 reads CASRYGTGGSYEQYF. CDR3 coding DNA: TGTGCCAGCAGGTATGGGACAGGGGGCTCCTACGAGCAGTACTTC.

A word on this clonotype: A much larger clonotype is one base distant, so this may be a read error. This chain links TRBV7-8 with TRBJ2-6; 10 nucleotides match TRBD2. J gave up 0 bases and V 8 bases, and 7 bases lay outside the gene matches. Germline V lookup: CDR1 SGHVS, CDR2 FQNEAQ. The CDR3 runs to 17 residues. The CDR3, as DNA: TGTGCCAGCGGCGCCCTAGCGGGAGCCTCTGGGGCCAACGTCCTGACTTTC. Translation gives CASGALAGASGANVLTF.

This chain links TRBV7-6 with TRBJ1-4, with 9 bases that match TRBD1. The germline V gene has CDR1 SGHVS and CDR2 FNYEAQ. This CDR3 comprises 18 residues. The trim removed 0 bases at V and 7 bases at J, leaving 12 bases unmatched. CDR3 in amino acids: CASSLALGQGPFGEKLFF. CDR3 bases: TGTGCCAGCAGCTTAGCGCTGGGACAGGGACCCTTCGGTGAAAAACTGTTTTTT.

The table lists this clonotype with a few counts. CDR3: CASSLGQGARPNQPQHF. DNA of the CDR3: TGTGCCAGCTCACTGGGACAGGGGGCGCGTCCCAATCAGCCCCAGCATTTT. The V gene is TRBV18, the J gene TRBJ1-5; 12 bases match TRBD1. Germline CDR1 is KGHSH and CDR2 is LQKENI. The length of the CDR3 is 17 residues. With 4 bases clipped from V and 3 bases from J, the junction kept 7 bases outside the gene matches.

To note about this clonotype: One junction end disagrees with the germline gene, perhaps due to a read error. The chain is built from TRBV5-1 and TRBJ2-1, with D hard to call. This CDR3 region has 14 residues. CDR1 SGHRS and CDR2 YFSETQ come from the germline V gene. The CDR3, as DNA: TGCGCCAGCAGCTTGTCGACTGGTCTTTATGAGCAGATCTTC. Encoded protein: CASSLSTGLYEQIF.

This clonotype showed up many times. The chain recombines TRBV7-9 with TRBJ1-1; D gene ambiguous. Trimming cost V 2 bases and J 6 bases, with 13 bases left between them. Germline loops: CDR1 SEHNR, CDR2 FQNEAQ (reference sequence). CDR3 size: 14 residues. The CDR3 here is CASSLLVGLAEAFF. The CDR3 bases are TGTGCCAGCAGCTTATTAGTCGGACTCGCTGAAGCTTTCTTT. Drawing the rest from reference TRBV7-9 and TRBJ1-1, the complete variable domain is DTGVSQNPRHKITKRGQNVTFRCDPISEHNRLYWYRQTLGQGPEFLTYFQNEAQLEKSRLLSDRFSAERPKGSFSTLEIQRTEQGDSAMYLCASSLLVGLAEAFFGQGTRLTVV.

V is TRBV4-3 and J is TRBJ2-7, with 11 bases identical to TRBD2. Germline CDR1 reads LGHNA; CDR2 reads YSLEER. Germline trimming cut 3 bases from V and 7 bases from J; bases unmatched to any gene: 8. The length of the CDR3 is 15 residues. The CDR3 DNA reads as TGCGCCAGCAGCCAGGGACTAGCGGAATCCAGGGAGCAGTACTTC. Encoded protein: CASSQGLAESREQYF.

V gene TRBV7-6 combines with J gene TRBJ2-3; 8 bases are a match to TRBD2. V shed 5 bases, J shed 0 bases, and the junction held 7 bases outside the gene matches. The CDR3 sequence is 16 residues long. Germline V gene lookup returns CDR1 SGHVS and CDR2 FNYEAQ. The CDR3 DNA reads as TGTGCCAGCAGCCAATCCAGCGGGAGCAGCACAGATACGCAGTATTTT. Protein: CASSQSSGSSTDTQYF.

With respect to this clonotype: Compared with germline, one end of the junction differs, possibly owing to a read error. V and J are TRBV6-2 or TRBV6-3 and TRBJ1-5; a possible D gene is TRBD1 (6 bases). The V gene's germline CDR1 is MNHEY and CDR2 SVGEGT. This CDR3 has 14 residues. Written as DNA, the CDR3 is TGTGCCAGCCACCGGGGGCCTAGCAATCAGCCCCGGCATTTT. Amino acids: CASHRGPSNQPRHF.

The CDR3 spells CASSQMNFRDAGKQYF. The CDR3 DNA is TGTGCCAGCAGTCAAATGAACTTCCGGGACGCAGGGAAGCAGTATTTT. The chain combines TRBV5-4 with TRBJ2-3; possibly TRBD1 or TRBD2 for D (5 bases each). The CDR3 is made up of 16 amino acids. The V gene's germline CDR1 is SGHNT and CDR2 YYREEE (reference sequence). Between the trimmed V and J ends, which lost 5 bases and 11 bases, there was a span of 27 bases.

The chain is built from TRBV27 and TRBJ1-1, with 10 bases lining up with TRBD1. J gave up 12 bases and V 6 bases, and 7 bases lay outside the gene matches. Germline values: CDR1 MNHEY, CDR2 SMNVEV (reference sequence). The CDR3 length is 12 residues. CDR3 sequence: CASSPRTGGTFF. As DNA, the CDR3 is TGTGCCAGCAGCCCCCGGACAGGGGGAACTTTCTTT.

Comments on this clonotype: This sequence may be a read error, since a much larger clone differs from it by one base. For the CDR3, the DNA is TGTGCCAGCAGCCCCGTAGCGGGAGGGCCAGCAGATACGCAGTATTTT. Translation: CASSPVAGGPADTQYF. This chain joins TRBV28 and TRBJ2-3, with 11 bases lining up with TRBD2. V trimming: 6 bases; J trimming: 4 bases; junction bases outside the gene matches: 9. Per germline, CDR1 MDHEN and CDR2 SYDVKM. This CDR3 region has 16 residues.

This clonotype was detected once. The junction shows a germline mismatch at one end, possibly a read error. The chain links TRBV5-6 to TRBJ2-6; the D call may be TRBD1 or TRBD2 (5 bases each). This CDR3 has 15 amino acids. Germline assignment: CDR1 SGHDT and CDR2 YYEEEE. The CDR3 DNA is TGTGCCAGCAGCTGGGGGATCTCTGGGGCTAACGTCCTGACTTTC. This sequence encodes CASSWGISGANVLTF.

This clonotype was seen repeatedly, ten times or more. The rearrangement links TRBV7-2 to TRBJ2-1; 8 positions match TRBD1. Germline lookup yields CDR1 SGHTA and CDR2 FQGNSA. This CDR3 has 12 residues. V lost 4 bases to trimming and J lost 8 bases; unmatched junction nucleotides: 1. The CDR3 DNA reads as TGTGCCAGCAGCTCGACAGGGGATGAGCAGTTCTTC. Translation: CASSSTGDEQFF.